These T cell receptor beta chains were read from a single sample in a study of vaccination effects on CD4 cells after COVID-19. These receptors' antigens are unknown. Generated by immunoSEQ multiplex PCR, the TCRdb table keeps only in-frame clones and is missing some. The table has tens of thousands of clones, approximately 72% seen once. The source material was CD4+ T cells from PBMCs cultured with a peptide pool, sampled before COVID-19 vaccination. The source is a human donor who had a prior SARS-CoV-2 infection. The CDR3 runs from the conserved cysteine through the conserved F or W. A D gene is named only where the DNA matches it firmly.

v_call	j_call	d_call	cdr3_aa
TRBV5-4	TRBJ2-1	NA	CASSLVGSNEQFF
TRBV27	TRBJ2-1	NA	CASSPASARGYNEQFF
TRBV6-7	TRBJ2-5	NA	CASSYFGVQETQYF
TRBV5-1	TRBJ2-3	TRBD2	CASRDIAGETDTQYF
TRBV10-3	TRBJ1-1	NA	CAISRTENTEAFF
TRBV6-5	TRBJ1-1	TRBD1	CASKEPGQAVEAFF
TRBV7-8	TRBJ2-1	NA	CASSKTRTGTYNEQFF
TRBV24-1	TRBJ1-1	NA	CATRYLGGNTEAFF
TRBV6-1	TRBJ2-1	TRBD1	CASSEAGTGGRNEQFF
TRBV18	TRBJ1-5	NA	CASSFTRNQPQHF
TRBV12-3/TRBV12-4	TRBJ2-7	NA	CASSLIPAYEQYF
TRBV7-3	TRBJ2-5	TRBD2	CASSKREGETQYF
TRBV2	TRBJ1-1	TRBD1	CASSERASGGFMVTEAFF
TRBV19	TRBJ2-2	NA	CASSILVPGDTGELFF
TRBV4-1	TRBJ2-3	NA	CASTSNGGTQYF
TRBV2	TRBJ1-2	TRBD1	CASRNLEGQGGAYGYTF
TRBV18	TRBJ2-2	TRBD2	CASSPPLIAGGPGELFF
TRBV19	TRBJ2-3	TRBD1	CASSIVWDRGIVGTDTQYF
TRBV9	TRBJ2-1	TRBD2	CASSVGASGGAFKFF
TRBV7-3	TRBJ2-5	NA	CASSGGGETQYF
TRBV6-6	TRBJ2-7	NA	CASSSGQPYEQYF
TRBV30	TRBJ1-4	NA	CACAAPGREKLFF
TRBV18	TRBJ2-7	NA	CASSGYWASSSYEQYF
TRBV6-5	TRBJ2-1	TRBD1	CASRPYTGQGDEQFF
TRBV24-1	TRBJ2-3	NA	CATRRDHTTDTQYF
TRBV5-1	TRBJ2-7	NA	CASSLRQPYEQYF
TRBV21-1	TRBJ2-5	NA	CASSPLEGTKETQYF
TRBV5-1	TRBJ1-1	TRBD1	CASSRQGAESGTEAFF
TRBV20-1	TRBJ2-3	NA	CSASGHTDTQYF
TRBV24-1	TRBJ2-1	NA	CATSDDANERDNEQFF
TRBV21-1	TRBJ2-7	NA	CASSNGLTGERRYF
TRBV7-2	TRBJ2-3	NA	CASSLRGGIPDTQYF
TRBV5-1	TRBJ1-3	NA	CASSSPDSGNTIYF
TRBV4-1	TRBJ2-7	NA	CASSQGQGGPYEQYF
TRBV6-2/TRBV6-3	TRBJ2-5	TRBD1	CASSYRKDRGDQETQYF
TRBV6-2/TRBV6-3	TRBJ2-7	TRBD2	CASSLGLASAWYEQYF
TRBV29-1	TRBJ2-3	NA	CSVSPDLTDTQYF
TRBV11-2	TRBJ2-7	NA	CASRQTRGAYEQYF
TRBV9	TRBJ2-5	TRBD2	CASSLTTSGGGETQYF
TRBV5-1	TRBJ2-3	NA	CASSLGEWPTDTQYF
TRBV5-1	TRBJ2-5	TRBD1	CASSPQDRYQETQYF
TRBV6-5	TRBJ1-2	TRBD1	CASRLDRWNGYTF
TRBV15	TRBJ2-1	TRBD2	CATSRALTSGGASEQFF
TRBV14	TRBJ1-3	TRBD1	CASSQAGTGGVGNTIYF
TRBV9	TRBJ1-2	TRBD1	CASSVGVTGDGYTF
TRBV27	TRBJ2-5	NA	CASSHGRGSETQYF